This T cell receptor beta chain derives from a study of cytomegalovirus exposure and HLA in healthy donors listed by TCRdb under 2017. Regarding the complete study: According to an earlier analysis of a few hundred of the donors, about 179 million T cells yielded roughly 110 million unique TCR beta sequences and 276 Gb of sequence data. An early release that covered several hundred HLA-typed donors contained around 300 gigabases of sequencing data and 80 million or so unique TCR sequences. Of the 300 to 400 genotyped donors, around 81% fell in the genetic ancestry cluster associated with self-reported Caucasian donors. The study aimed to test whether signatures of past pathogen exposure could be identified by cataloging public T cell receptors. The T cell repertoires of around 730 subjects were profiled by immunosequencing and related to cytomegalovirus serostatus. A separate validation cohort of approximately 120 different subjects was used in addition to the 666-subject first cohort. To predict cytomegalovirus infection status, the study brought together high-throughput TCR immunosequencing, statistical association of individual TCRs with disease status, and machine learning. A later analysis re-analyzed previously published TCR beta repertoires from roughly 630 donors and added high-resolution HLA genotyping to study TCR occurrence patterns. Rather than using new phenotypic data, the later analysis identified candidate immune exposures from TCR beta sequences and from how often those sequences occurred across donors. An earlier analysis of some 500 of the donors used high-throughput TCR beta sequencing to judge whether each TCR beta V gene segment behaved as functional or pseudogenic. Alongside the repertoire data, information on donor age, sex, ethnicity and CMV serostatus was compiled. A later genetic analysis took genome-wide SNP genotypes for about 65% of the 666 donors and used that subset as a discovery cohort. Every repertoire in the discovery cohort had been generated on one and the same sequencing platform. HLA typing covered class I and class II loci at four-digit resolution. Typing coverage varied by locus: about 620-630 donors for A, B, C, DRB1 and DQB1; roughly 520 for DQA1; around 570 for DPA1; roughly 450 for DPB1. Roughly five DR-DQ haplotypes were handled as single units for association and clustering because linkage in the cohort was strong. On average, 235,054 unique TCR beta nucleotide sequences were sequenced per donor among 300 to 500 genotyped donors of the cohort, with roughly 20% of those sequences being non-productive. Study-level results and caveats: According to the authors, the approach could potentially be generalized to other disease states and immunological phenotypes. In the study, approximately 150 TCR beta chains were listed as associated with cytomegalovirus. The cohort was sequenced for TCR beta chains only, and without alpha or paired-chain data the features that could be detected were limited. A later analysis associated around 16,000 TCR beta sequences with specific HLA alleles at a false discovery rate of 0.05. An earlier analysis of roughly 570 of the donors showed that most TCR beta V segments appeared in productive rearrangements either about 87% or about 30% of the time, which broadly matched IMGT annotations. A later genetic analysis associated a missense DCLRE1C variant with V-gene and J-gene trimming of TCR beta chains, and an independent cohort replicated the association. A group of highly shared sequence variants was considered likely to be a technical artifact of the sequencing pipeline. Compared with equally common non-associated chains, HLA-associated TCR beta chains in a later analysis were more clonally expanded and had lower generation probabilities. Roughly uniform sequencing depth across donors was assumed in presence/absence analyses, although this assumption may not hold. About 17 rarely observed V segments, including chromosome 9 orphons, were excluded from the earlier analysis of about 600 of the donors because counts were too low. Several of the top co-occurrence clusters appeared to be linked to parvovirus B19, influenza, CMV and Epstein-Barr virus, according to a later analysis. Correlated functional status among segregating V segments might be attributable to linkage disequilibrium, but an unknown experimental factor could not be ruled out. The classifier was reported to diagnose cytomegalovirus status with high specificity and sensitivity in both the original and validation cohorts. In a later analysis, the rate of TCR association differed among HLA loci, with DRB1 alleles having the most associated TCRs and HLA-C alleles having the fewest. In a later analysis, most CMV-associated TCR beta chains were found to appear HLA-restricted, with HLA associations seemingly driven largely by CMV exposure. Compared with the roughly 600-donor mean, donors in an Asian-associated ancestry cluster had fewer N-insertions in productive TCRs, according to a later genetic analysis. HLA typing was unavailable for some donors at each locus, so association tests used only the typed subset. Some IMGT-functional V segments, including TRBV6-2 and TRBV6-3, could not be told apart with the 87-base-pair reads, so those segments were excluded. Three of the identified cytomegalovirus-associated TCR beta chains were confirmed in vitro to be specific for cytomegalovirus antigens. CMV serostatus was the only immune exposure information available for the cohort. A further reported finding was that TCR beta sequences accurately predicted the HLA-A and HLA-B alleles for most subjects in the first cohort. When HLA alleles, especially DR and DQ, strongly co-occurred, attributing TCR associations to individual alleles was difficult. Across donors, most TCR sequences were observed very rarely, whereas some public TCRs were present in many individuals.

The library was generated by the immunoSEQ multiplex PCR assay. For the multiplex PCR, a mixture combining 60 forward primers for TCR Vbeta segments and 13 reverse primers for TCR Jbeta segments was used. A multiplex PCR assay on genomic DNA amplified the CDR3 region of rearranged TCR beta genes. The Illumina HiSeq System was used to sequence the amplified TCR beta libraries as 87-base-pair reads. Processing in the source paper ran as follows. Across the roughly 640 repertoires, a later analysis counted 78 million or so unique TCR beta chains, around 11 million of which were shared by at least two donors. Raw reads were error-corrected and collapsed into unique sequences with a nearest-neighbor algorithm that merged closely related sequences to remove PCR and sequencing errors. Alignment of CDR3 sequences to IMGT reference sequences was used to assign V, D and J gene segments. Each retained sequence needed at least a six-nucleotide match to both a V gene segment and a J gene segment. A rearrangement counted as productive if the CDR3 had no stop codons and remained in frame with V and J, and every other rearrangement counted as non-productive. CDR3 was defined by IMGT convention, running from the second conserved V-encoded cysteine to the conserved J-encoded phenylalanine. In an earlier analysis of roughly 610 of the donors, sequences lacking an unambiguous match to a single V gene segment were excluded. In an earlier analysis of approximately 590 of the donors, V segments were called functional above 56.7% productive rearrangements and were called segregating when the between-donor standard deviation exceeded 5%. A statistical classification framework was built for diagnosing cytomegalovirus status from the catalog of TCR beta chain sequences. In a later analysis, V and J genes were assigned by comparing TCR nucleotide sequences against IMGT/GENE-DB human TR gene sequences. A later analysis assigned CDR3 sequences and most-parsimonious VDJ recombination scenarios with the TCRdist pipeline. In a later analysis, every TCR beta chain was defined by the combination of its CDR3 amino acid sequence and its V-gene family, and reads without a unique V-gene family were dropped. As a way to deal with suspected cross-contamination and a sequencing artifact, a later analysis dropped hundreds of nucleotide sequences that were highly shared and had low generation probability. In a later analysis, a clonal expansion index for each public chain was calculated from normalized within-repertoire ranks of inferred template counts. A later analysis computed generation probabilities with a VDJ recombination model fitted to out-of-frame rearrangements, and checked the results against IGoR. In a later analysis, TCR-TCR, TCR-HLA and TCR-CMV co-occurrence was scored with hypergeometric tests, and a repertoire-size bias correction was applied to TCR pairs. In a later analysis, false discovery rates were estimated by permuting HLA or CMV assignments 20 times. A later analysis grouped co-occurring TCRs with DBSCAN, adding TCRdist sequence similarity when clustering within HLA-allele-positive subsets. Co-occurrence clustering excluded repertoires with fewer than 30,000 or more than 120,000 public chains, plus five with anomalous nucleotide sharing. TCRdb carries this immuneACCESS record with in-frame sequences only. Its versions omit some clonotypes, under half of them owing to an unresolved V gene in the studies checked, with the rest unexplained. V and J calls and clone size are given by that table; D and trimming were obtained from the DNA. Counted in this sample were 150,000 to 180,000 clones; approximately 80% of them appeared once. Around 5.2% of the sample rests with the top ten.

As for this clone: Its antigen is not yet known. Per-base quality was not reported, and no clone a single base away is much larger than it.

CDR1 and CDR2 are read off the germline V gene (reference sequence) as LNHDA and SQIVND. The CDR3 numbers 14 residues from cysteine through phenylalanine. Of the read, only the CDR3 DNA is kept; its 42 bases are in frame from base 1. Trimming takes 5 bases from V and 1 base from J, and the germline ends sit 9 bases apart. The cohort comprised around 700 healthy bone marrow donors. At the time of sampling, all cohort members were nominally healthy, though unrecorded immune exposures were likely present. The donor was CMV seropositive and was included in the group of 289 seropositive cohort members. Every donor gave a peripheral blood sample, and the peripheral blood mononuclear cells from that sample were used for TCR beta sequencing. Genomic DNA extraction from the blood cell samples was performed with the Qiagen DNeasy Blood Extraction Kit.

The TCR sequence derives from a woman aged 40 to 49 in good health and CMV-seropositive. The chain uses TRBV19 and TRBJ1-5, with the D gene uncertain. Sequenced material: PBMCs. Here is the DNA: TGTGCCAGTAGTCCCATCAGGAGCAATCAGCCCCAGCATTTT. The translation is CASSPIRSNQPQHF.